These T cell receptor beta chains were read from a single sample in a study of blood T cell repertoires in COVID-19. Some clones are missing from TCRdb's copy, which holds only in-frame ones; the method was immunoSEQ multiplex PCR. The table lists approximately 450,000 clones, 70% to 90% of them singletons. The sequencing sample was made of PBMCs or T cells enriched from blood (not recorded which). Receptors originate from a woman between 18 and 29 years old with acute COVID-19. Both conserved end residues are part of each CDR3. The D gene is left open where the match is weak. Only part of the rows carry a size: once, few, many, or a class if the clone is expanded.

TRBV4-2,TRBJ2-3,-,TRBD1,TGTGCCAGCAGCCAAGATAGGGGGCACGGGACAGATACGCAGTATTTT,CASSQDRGHGTDTQYF
TRBV11-2,TRBJ1-5,-,TRBD1,TGTGCCAGCAGCCTAGGGGGCTCGGGCAATCAGCCCCAGCATTTT,CASSLGGSGNQPQHF
TRBV27,TRBJ1-1,-,-,TGTGCCAGCAGGCGCGGGAGCCTGAACACTGAAGCTTTCTTT,CASRRGSLNTEAFF
TRBV15,TRBJ1-2,-,TRBD1,TGTGCCACCAGCAAGGGGGCGGTGAACTATGGCTACACCTTC,CATSKGAVNYGYTF
TRBV2,TRBJ2-7,-,-,TGTGCCAGCAGACGACAGTACGAGCAGTACTTC,CASRRQYEQYF
TRBV27,TRBJ1-2,-,TRBD1,TGTGCCAGCAGTACTCGGACAGGGACTTCCTATGGCTACACCTTC,CASSTRTGTSYGYTF
TRBV6-5,TRBJ2-7,-,-,TGTGCCAGCAGTCAAAGCCCAGGGAACTACGAGCAGTACTTC,CASSQSPGNYEQYF
TRBV5-1,TRBJ2-3,-,TRBD2,TGCGCCAGCAGCTTGACTAGCGGGGGGATAGCAGATACGCAGTATTTT,CASSLTSGGIADTQYF
TRBV6-5,TRBJ1-5,-,-,TGTGCCAGCAGCTTCGACAGGACCGGAGATCAGCCCCAGCATTTT,CASSFDRTGDQPQHF
TRBV28,TRBJ2-2,-,-,TGTGCCAGCAGTTCCGCGGTCAGGGCAGTTCCCGGGGAGCTGTTTTTT,CASSSAVRAVPGELFF
TRBV7-8,TRBJ1-2,-,TRBD1,TGTGCCAGCAGCTTAGAGCACAGGGGGTGGGGCTACACCTTC,CASSLEHRGWGYTF
TRBV7-2,TRBJ2-7,once,TRBD2,TGTGCCAGCAGCTTGGTTTCCGGGACTAGCGGGAGGGAGCAGTACTTC,CASSLVSGTSGREQYF
TRBV6-5,TRBJ2-3,-,TRBD2,TGTGCCAGCAGTTACTCTAGCGGGGGAGGCACAGATACGCAGTATTTT,CASSYSSGGGTDTQYF
TRBV4-3,TRBJ2-1,-,TRBD2,TGCGCCAGCAGCCAAGAAACTAGCGGTTACAATGAGCAGTTCTTC,CASSQETSGYNEQFF
TRBV19,TRBJ1-5,-,-,TGTGCCAGTAGTATCGGGGCCAGGGGAAACAATCAGCCCCAGCATTTT,CASSIGARGNNQPQHF
TRBV7-9,TRBJ2-7,-,TRBD2,TGTGCCAGCAGCCTTACCCTAGCGGGGGGGTCCTACGAGCAGTACTTC,CASSLTLAGGSYEQYF
TRBV4-1,TRBJ2-1,-,-,TGCGCCAGCAGCCAAGTGGCGGGGCACACTGGATACAATGAGCAGTTCTTC,CASSQVAGHTGYNEQFF
TRBV16,TRBJ1-5,few,-,TGTGCCAGCAGCCACCCCTCTAATCAGCCCCAGCATTTT,CASSHPSNQPQHF
TRBV4-3,TRBJ2-1,-,-,TGCGCCAGCAGCCAGTTTACAGGGAGCTCCTACAATGAGCAGTTCTTC,CASSQFTGSSYNEQFF
TRBV13,TRBJ2-7,once,-,TGTGCCAGCAGCTTAGGGCAGGGTAACGAGCAGTACTTC,CASSLGQGNEQYF
TRBV11-2,TRBJ1-2,-,-,TGTGCCAGCACACCACCGGGGAACTCCTATGGCTACACCTTC,CASTPPGNSYGYTF
TRBV15,TRBJ2-6,-,TRBD2,TGTGCCACCAGCAGAGCGAGGGGCAGCGGCGGGAGCTCCTCTGGGGCCAACGTCCTGACTTTC,CATSRARGSGGSSSGANVLTF
TRBV28,TRBJ2-7,-,TRBD1,TGTGCCAGCAGTACAGGGACAGAATACGAGCAGTACTTC,CASSTGTEYEQYF
TRBV19,TRBJ1-5,-,-,TGTGCCAGTAGTATCCAACAGTACAATCAGCCCCAGCATTTT,CASSIQQYNQPQHF
TRBV30,TRBJ2-2,-,-,TGTGCCTGGAGTATTGGCGGGTCCACCGGGGAGCTGTTTTTT,CAWSIGGSTGELFF
TRBV6-1,TRBJ1-2,-,TRBD1,TGTGCCAGCAGCTGGGACAGAAACTATGGCTACACCTTC,CASSWDRNYGYTF
TRBV27,TRBJ1-5,-,-,TGTGCCAGCAGTTTATATGAGGGCAATCAGCCCCAGCATTTT,CASSLYEGNQPQHF
TRBV28,TRBJ1-3,-,-,TGTGCCAGCAGACACGGGGGACTCTCTGGAAACACCATATATTTT,CASRHGGLSGNTIYF
TRBV7-9,TRBJ1-5,-,-,TGTGCCAGCAGCTTAGGGGCAGGGTATCAGCCCCAGCATTTT,CASSLGAGYQPQHF
TRBV5-1,TRBJ1-1,-,TRBD1,TGCGCCAGCAGCTTGACAGGGGGCGCGGGGGCTTTCTTT,CASSLTGGAGAFF
TRBV7-9,TRBJ1-5,-,-,TGTGCCAGCAGCTTCCAGGGTGGGTCAGGGCAGCCCCAGCATTTT,CASSFQGGSGQPQHF
TRBV5-3,TRBJ2-2,once,TRBD2,TGTGCCAGAAGCTTGGTTGGGACTATAGTCGGGGAGCTGTTTTTT,CARSLVGTIVGELFF
TRBV27,TRBJ1-6,-,TRBD1,TGTGCCAGCAGTGCTTCGGGACAGGGTGTAAATTCACCCCTCCACTTT,CASSASGQGVNSPLHF
TRBV19,TRBJ1-5,-,-,TGTGCCAGTAGTAGCCAGGGCGTTGAAAATCAGCCCCAGCATTTT,CASSSQGVENQPQHF
TRBV25-1,TRBJ1-2,few,-,TGTGCCAGCAGTGAACCAGGAGGCCCAAACTATGGCTACACCTTC,CASSEPGGPNYGYTF
TRBV18,TRBJ2-1,-,TRBD2,TGTGCCAGCTCACCACCGGCGGGAGTCACCGTTGAGCAGTTCTTC,CASSPPAGVTVEQFF
TRBV7-8,TRBJ2-7,-,-,TGTGCCAGCAGCTTAGTTGAGGGCTTCTACGAGCAGTACTTC,CASSLVEGFYEQYF
TRBV29-1,TRBJ1-3,-,TRBD1,TGCAGCGTTGGACAGGACAGGAGCTCTGGAAACACCATATATTTT,CSVGQDRSSGNTIYF
TRBV7-2,TRBJ1-5,-,TRBD1,TGTGCCAGCAGCTTAGTTGGGACAGAGAATCAGCCCCAGCATTTT,CASSLVGTENQPQHF
TRBV11-3,TRBJ2-1,-,TRBD2,TGTGCCAGCTCCCCCCCAGGGACTAGCGGAAACAATGAGCAGTTCTTC,CASSPPGTSGNNEQFF
TRBV7-8,TRBJ2-1,-,TRBD2,TGTGCCAGCAGCACCGGGACTAGCGCTCCGAGTGAGCAGTTCTTC,CASSTGTSAPSEQFF
TRBV10-1,TRBJ2-3,-,TRBD2,TGCGCCAGCAGTGGCCGTGGGACTAGCGGCGTGAAGGATACGCAGTATTTT,CASSGRGTSGVKDTQYF
TRBV19,TRBJ1-5,-,TRBD1,TGTGCCAGTAGTATTGGACAGGCAAGCAATCAGCCCCAGCATTTT,CASSIGQASNQPQHF
TRBV7-2,TRBJ2-3,-,TRBD1,TGTGCCAGCAGCTTAGGCGGGACAGGGACTGCAGATACGCAGTATTTT,CASSLGGTGTADTQYF
TRBV5-6,TRBJ1-2,-,TRBD1,TGTGCCAGCAGCACTGCAAAAGGACAGGCGGTAGGCTACACCTTC,CASSTAKGQAVGYTF
TRBV28,TRBJ1-1,-,-,TGTGCCAGCAGTCCAGGCGGGGGACCTGAAGCTTTCTTT,CASSPGGGPEAFF
TRBV15,TRBJ1-2,-,TRBD1,TGTGCCACCAGCAGGACAGGGGCTGGCTATGGCTACACCTTC,CATSRTGAGYGYTF
TRBV7-2,TRBJ1-4,-,-,TGTGCCAGCAGCCCGAGACGGGGTATTCTTGGTGAAAAACTGTTTTTT,CASSPRRGILGEKLFF
TRBV7-2,TRBJ2-7,-,TRBD2,TGTGCCAGCAGCCCAGGACTAGTTAACTACGAGCAGTACTTC,CASSPGLVNYEQYF
TRBV5-1,TRBJ2-5,-,TRBD1,TGCGCCAGCAGCTCTCAGGGGGACGGGGAGACCCAGTACTTC,CASSSQGDGETQYF
TRBV4-1,TRBJ1-3,-,-,TGCGCCAGCAGCCCGTTCCAGGGGAGCGGAAACACCATATATTTT,CASSPFQGSGNTIYF
TRBV6-5,TRBJ2-1,-,-,TGTGCCAGCAGTCACGAGGTACTCAATGAGCAGTTCTTC,CASSHEVLNEQFF
TRBV19,TRBJ2-7,-,TRBD1,TGTGCCAGTCCTATTGGCCGACCGGGACAGTTCTACGAGCAGTACTTC,CASPIGRPGQFYEQYF
TRBV9,TRBJ2-1,-,TRBD2,TGTGCCAGCACAGTAACCCCAGGACTAGGATCCTACAATGAGCAGTTCTTC,CASTVTPGLGSYNEQFF